Shown below are 16 T cell receptor beta chains from a single sample sequenced in a study of control samples from healthy donors and cancer patients. Profiling relied on immunoSEQ multiplex PCR, and the TCRdb table lists in-frame clones only, not all of them. The sample has about 120,000 clones, around 87% seen once; the top ten hold roughly 12%. Sequenced: blood. The receptors derive from a man aged 25-45 years in good health.

This chain joins TRBV5-4 and TRBJ1-1; D is possibly TRBD1 (5 bases). The CDR3 extends over 16 amino acids. Looked up from germline, CDR1 is SGHNT and CDR2 is YYREEE (reference sequence). Trimming stripped 0 bases from V and 5 bases from J, with 17 bases between. CDR3 region: CASSLAGGGRRTEAFF. CDR3 nucleotide sequence: TGTGCCAGCAGCTTGGCTGGGGGGGGGAGAAGGACTGAAGCTTTCTTT.

This sequence joins TRBV2 and TRBJ2-2, with a possible D match to TRBD1 (6 bases). The CDR3 loop spans 14 amino acids. V was clipped by 9 bases and J by 3 bases, with 14 bases between them. CDR1 and CDR2 from the germline V gene are SNHLY and FYNNEI. DNA for the CDR3: TGTGCCAGTAAAGAACAGGGTGACACCGGGGAGCTGTTTTTT. Encoded protein: CASKEQGDTGELFF.

The V and J genes are TRBV24-1 and TRBJ2-5, with 8 bases lining up with TRBD1. Germline values: CDR1 KGHDR, CDR2 SFDVKD. The junction had 7 bases not matched to a gene; V was cut back by 0 bases and J by 5 bases. There are 16 residues in the CDR3. DNA of the CDR3: TGTGCCACCAGTGATTTGAAGGTCAGGGGGCGTGAGACCCAGTACTTC. It is translated as CATSDLKVRGRETQYF.

The genes are TRBV5-1 and TRBJ2-7, with D unresolved. Trimming pared 4 bases from V and 4 bases from J, leaving 9 bases between. In germline, CDR1 is SGHRS, CDR2 YFSETQ. This CDR3 has 12 residues. The CDR3 is CASSADLYEQYF. CDR3 coding DNA: TGCGCCAGCAGCGCGGACCTGTACGAGCAGTACTTC.

With respect to this clone: In the same sample, other DNA sequences code for this CDR3. The chain carries TRBV4-1 and TRBJ2-7; 9 positions agree with TRBD2. The J segment lost 1 base and the V segment lost 3 bases, leaving 7 bases of the junction unmatched. There are 16 residues in the CDR3. Germline V gene lookup returns CDR1 MGHRA and CDR2 YSYEKL. This CDR3 reads CASSHRSGGSSYEQYF. The CDR3 DNA reads as TGCGCCAGCAGCCACCGTAGCGGGGGTTCTTCCTACGAGCAGTACTTC.

The chain joins TRBV7-3 to TRBJ2-1; no definite D call. The germline gives CDR1 SGHTA, CDR2 FQGTGA. V lost 0 bases and J lost 10, with 10 bases in between. The CDR3 is made up of 13 amino acids. In DNA form, the CDR3 reads TGTGCCAGCAGCTTAACCCCTGGTAAGGAGCAGTTCTTC. Amino acid sequence: CASSLTPGKEQFF.

V usage is TRBV19 and J usage is TRBJ1-4; 7 bases agree with TRBD1. There are 14 residues in the CDR3. With 6 bases clipped from V and 8 bases from J, the junction kept 9 bases outside the gene matches. CDR1 and CDR2 from the germline V gene are LNHDA and SQIVND (reference sequence). Here the CDR3 reads CASSRQGSSEKLFF. CDR3 nucleotide sequence: TGTGCCAGTAGCCGACAGGGCTCAAGCGAAAAACTGTTTTTT.

The chain recombines TRBV2 with TRBJ2-5, with 9 bases fitting TRBD2. There are 17 residues in the CDR3. The germline V gene encodes CDR1 SNHLY and CDR2 FYNNEI. The V and J ends lost 5 bases and 4 bases, in that order; junction bases with no gene match: 14. CDR3 in DNA: TGTGCCAGCAGTCATGGCTCTCAGAGCGGGGGGAGAGAGACCCAGTACTTC. Its protein product is CASSHGSQSGGRETQYF.

This chain uses TRBV6-6 with TRBJ1-4, with D tentatively TRBD1 (6 bases). CDR1 and CDR2 from the germline V gene are MNHNY and SVGAGI (reference sequence). The CDR3 extends over 13 amino acids. Deletions cut 4 bases from V and 8 bases from J, with 11 bases between. CDR3 residues: CASSSDRGEKLFF. CDR3 sequence (DNA): TGTGCCAGCAGTTCGGATAGGGGGGAAAAACTGTTTTTT.

CDR3 DNA sequence: TGTGCCAGCAGCCGGACTAGCGGGGGTGACGGGGAGCTGTTTTTT. Its translation is CASSRTSGGDGELFF. The rearrangement joins TRBV11-2 to TRBJ2-2; TRBD2 aligns across 13 bases. Germline-derived CDR1 and CDR2 are SGHAT and FQNNGV. V was pared by 5 bases and J by 7 bases, with 4 bases of the junction left unmatched. The CDR3 length is 15 residues. Looking up the rest from reference TRBV11-2 and TRBJ2-2 gives the full variable domain: EAGVAQSPRYKIIEKRQSVAFWCNPISGHATLYWYQQILGQGPKLLIQFQNNGVVDDSQLPKDRFSAERLKGVDSTLKIQPAKLEDSAVYLCASSRTSGGDGELFFGEGSRLTVL.

CDR3: CASSDPGQGTTEAFF. As DNA, the CDR3 is TGCGCCAGCAGCGACCCGGGACAGGGGACCACTGAAGCTTTCTTT. The rearrangement uses TRBV5-1 and TRBJ1-1; 10 bases map to TRBD1. Looked up from germline, CDR1 is SGHRS and CDR2 is YFSETQ. The junction had 7 bases not matched to a gene; V was cut back by 4 bases and J by 4 bases. The CDR3 spans 15 residues. The whole variable domain, remainder taken from reference TRBV5-1 and TRBJ1-1, is KAGVTQTPRYLIKTRGQQVTLSCSPISGHRSVSWYQQTPGQGLQFLFEYFSETQRNKGNFPGRFSGRQFSNSRSEMNVSTLELGDSALYLCASSDPGQGTTEAFFGQGTRLTVV.

The chain links TRBV13 to TRBJ2-2, with no clear D. This CDR3 is 15 amino acids long. Trimming cost V 2 bases and J 1 base, with 8 bases left between them. Germline-derived CDR1 and CDR2 are PRHDT and FYEKMQ (reference sequence). CDR3 sequence reads: CASSLYSQNTGELFF. Here the CDR3 DNA reads TGTGCCAGCAGCTTATACAGCCAGAACACCGGGGAGCTGTTTTTT. Variable domain in full (rest from reference TRBV13 and TRBJ2-2): AAGVIQSPRHLIKEKRETATLKCYPIPRHDTVYWYQQGPGQDPQFLISFYEKMQSDKGSIPDRFSAQQFSDYHSELNMSSLELGDSALYFCASSLYSQNTGELFFGEGSRLTVL.

This rearrangement joins TRBV5-5 to TRBJ2-4, with D perhaps matching TRBD1 (6 bases). Germline V gene lookup returns CDR1 SGHKS and CDR2 YYEKEE (reference sequence). Trimming pared 3 bases from V and 4 bases from J, leaving 14 bases between. This CDR3 contains 15 residues. CDR3 in amino acids: CASSYSRDKKNIQYF. The CDR3 DNA reads as TGTGCCAGCAGCTATTCCCGGGACAAAAAAAACATTCAGTACTTC.

This chain joins TRBV11-2 and TRBJ2-4, with 8 nucleotides matching TRBD2. The germline CDR1 and CDR2 sequences are SGHAT and FQNNGV. With 3 bases clipped from V and 0 bases from J, the junction kept 4 bases outside the gene matches. CDR3 length: 16 residues. The CDR3 DNA reads TGTGCCAGCAGCTTCCGGGGGGGTCTAGCCAAAAACATTCAGTACTTC. Translated, it gives CASSFRGGLAKNIQYF.

The CDR3 nucleotides are TGTGCCAGCAGGCCGGGGGCAGCCCAACAAGAGACCCAGTACTTC. It is translated as CASRPGAAQQETQYF. This chain joins TRBV7-9 and TRBJ2-5; D is tentatively TRBD1 or TRBD2 (6 bases each). Between the trimmed V and J ends, which lost 6 bases and 2 bases, there was a span of 16 bases. Germline CDR1 SEHNR, CDR2 FQNEAQ (reference sequence). This CDR3 contains 15 residues.

Of note for this clone: An end of the junction differs from the germline gene, which may be a read error. This chain uses TRBV9 with TRBJ2-7, with D perhaps matching TRBD2 (6 bases). This CDR3 comprises 13 residues. Per germline, CDR1 SGDLS and CDR2 YYNGEE. The CDR3 spells CASSVAPDYEQCF. In DNA, the CDR3 is TGTGCCAGCAGCGTAGCACCGGACTACGAGCAGTGCTTC.